The 31 T cell receptor beta chains below come from one sample, sequenced in a study of T cell responses to AZD1222 COVID-19 vaccine. The data were produced by immunoSEQ multiplex PCR, yet TCRdb's version contains in-frame clones alone and is incomplete. This table holds some 200,000 clones, around nine tenths found once. This sample comprised peripheral blood, obtained 28 days after the second AZD1222 dose. The receptors were sampled from an adult who received the AZD1222 COVID-19 vaccine.

V gene TRBV6-2 or TRBV6-3 combines with J gene TRBJ2-1; possibly TRBD1 for D (5 bases). Trimming pared 6 bases from V and 2 bases from J, leaving 8 bases between. The CDR3 runs to 13 residues. Germline V lookup: CDR1 MNHEY, CDR2 SVGEGT. Here the CDR3 reads CASSRVTYNEQFF. CDR3 DNA: TGTGCCAGCAGCAGGGTAACCTACAATGAGCAGTTCTTC.

This clone turned up a few times. J is TRBJ2-2 and V is TRBV9, with 9 positions matching TRBD1. Germline-derived CDR1 and CDR2 are SGDLS and YYNGEE. V gave up 6 bases and J gave up 7 bases; unmatched junction bases: 13. There are 16 residues in the CDR3. The DNA for the CDR3 is TGTGCCAGCAAGCCGACAGGGGGGACAACCAACGGGGAGCTGTTTTTT. It specifies CASKPTGGTTNGELFF.

This chain uses TRBV9 with TRBJ2-1; TRBD2 agrees at 8 bases. The V segment lost 6 bases and the J segment 4 bases; nucleotides outside the gene matches: 9. Germline CDR1 reads SGDLS; CDR2 reads YYNGEE. This CDR3 comprises 15 residues. Here the CDR3 reads CASTTSSGAYNEQFF. CDR3 coding DNA: TGTGCCAGCACCACGAGTAGCGGGGCTTACAATGAGCAGTTCTTC.

The rearrangement links TRBV6-6 to TRBJ2-1, with 7 bases lining up with TRBD2. CDR3 length equals 18 residues. V trimming: 5 bases; J trimming: 4 bases; junction bases outside the gene matches: 17. The germline V gene has CDR1 MNHNY and CDR2 SVGAGI (reference sequence). CDR3 in DNA: TGTGCCAGCAGTCCGAAGGGAGGGTTCTCACCCCTGTACAATGAGCAGTTCTTC. Translating it yields CASSPKGGFSPLYNEQFF.

The CDR3 nucleotides are TGTGCCAGCATTACCCAGGGGTTACGGCCCCTCCACTTT. Translation: CASITQGLRPLHF. The chain joins TRBV28 to TRBJ1-6, with D perhaps TRBD1 (6 bases). Germline V gene sequence: CDR1 MDHEN, CDR2 SYDVKM. Trimming removed 7 bases from V and 13 bases from J, with 17 bases in between. The CDR3 is 13 residues long.

The chain is built from TRBV1 and TRBJ2-7; TRBD2, the D gene given by the table, was not confirmed from the DNA. TRBV1 is tagged as a pseudogene. The CDR3 consists of 19 residues. The CDR3 DNA reads TGCACCAGCAGCCCGGGACTAGCGGGAGAGGTCATTGGTTTCCACGAGCAGTACTTC. Translation gives CTSSPGLAGEVIGFHEQYF.

The chain has TRBV2 and TRBJ1-1; possible D gene TRBD1, 5 bases. Germline V gene sequence: CDR1 SNHLY, CDR2 FYNNEI. V was cut by 4 bases and J by 1 base, with 7 bases left in between. This CDR3 comprises 13 residues. CDR3 loop: CASSGGQNTEAFF. DNA for the CDR3: TGTGCCAGCAGTGGCGGACAGAACACTGAAGCTTTCTTT. The full variable domain, completed using reference TRBV2 and TRBJ1-1, is EPEVTQTPSHQVTQMGQEVILRCVPISNHLYFYWYRQILGQKVEFLVSFYNNEISEKSEIFDDQFSVERPDGSNFTLKIRSTKLEDSAMYFCASSGGQNTEAFFGQGTRLTVV.

The chain couples TRBV7-2 to TRBJ2-7, with D uncertain. In germline, CDR1 is SGHTA, CDR2 FQGNSA. V was cut by 2 bases and J by 2 bases, with 10 bases left in between. The CDR3 length is 14 residues. The CDR3 coding sequence is TGTGCCAGCAGCTTATCCCGCCTCACCTACGAGCAGTACTTC. It yields the protein CASSLSRLTYEQYF.

This chain connects TRBV7-2 to TRBJ1-2; tentatively, D is TRBD1 (5 bases). The germline V gene encodes CDR1 SGHTA and CDR2 FQGNSA. CDR3 length: 15 residues. Deletions cut 5 bases from V and 4 bases from J, with 17 bases between. Here the CDR3 reads CASSLSRGMGYGYTF. The DNA for the CDR3 is TGTGCCAGCAGCCTTAGTAGGGGAATGGGCTATGGCTACACCTTC.

The chain uses TRBV28 and TRBJ2-3, with 13 bases lining up with TRBD2. The CDR3 extends over 14 amino acids. The germline CDR1 and CDR2 sequences are MDHEN and SYDVKM. With 9 bases clipped from V and 3 bases from J, the junction kept 3 bases outside the gene matches. CDR3 loop: CASRTSGRTDTQYF. CDR3 bases: TGTGCCAGTCGGACTAGCGGGAGAACAGATACGCAGTATTTT. The variable domain in full, completed from reference TRBV28 and TRBJ2-3, reads DVKVTQSSRYLVKRTGEKVFLECVQDMDHENMFWYRQDPGLGLRLIYFSYDVKMKEKGDIPEGYSVSREKKERFSLILESASTNQTSMYLCASRTSGRTDTQYFGPGTRLTVL.

This chain connects TRBV12-3 or TRBV12-4 to TRBJ1-2; no definite D call. V lost 3 bases and J 2 bases, leaving 4 bases between the germline ends. CDR3 size: 12 residues. The CDR3 reads CASSFQNYGYTF. The CDR3 DNA follows: TGTGCCAGCAGTTTTCAGAACTATGGCTACACCTTC.

The CDR3 region has the DNA TGTGCCAGCAGCTTAACCGTTGGACTAGCGAGAGATACGCAGTATTTT. This gives the protein CASSLTVGLARDTQYF. The chain links TRBV7-9 to TRBJ2-3; TRBD2 matches 9 bases. The CDR3 sequence is 16 residues long. The junction had 8 bases not matched to a gene; V was cut back by 2 bases and J by 5 bases. Germline lookup yields CDR1 SEHNR and CDR2 FQNEAQ (reference sequence).

The chain has TRBV28 and TRBJ1-1; D is undetermined. V gave up 3 bases and J gave up 10 bases, with 12 bases separating them. This CDR3 comprises 12 residues. Germline loops: CDR1 MDHEN, CDR2 SYDVKM. CDR3 in DNA: TGTGCCAGCAGTTTGTCCTTGGTAGGAGCTTTCTTT. Protein product: CASSLSLVGAFF.

This clone was detected a few times. The chain recombines TRBV7-9 with TRBJ1-1; D is perhaps TRBD1 (5 bases). Germline CDR1 and CDR2: SEHNR and FQNEAQ (reference sequence). CDR3 length equals 14 residues. V was clipped by 5 bases and J by 5 bases, with 15 bases between them. The CDR3, as DNA: TGTGCCAGCAGCCTCACGTGGGGGTCTACTGAAGCTTTCTTT. Amino acid sequence: CASSLTWGSTEAFF.

This clone appeared a single time. This chain's CDR3 is CSAQQSGGYTF. The CDR3 nucleotides read TGCAGTGCCCAACAATCCGGTGGCTACACCTTC. The gene calls are TRBV20-1 and TRBJ1-2; D is uncertain. This CDR3 has 11 amino acids. In germline, CDR1 is DFQATT, CDR2 SNEGSKA (reference sequence). Trimming removed 6 bases from V and 7 bases from J, with 12 bases in between.

This rearrangement joins TRBV24-1 to TRBJ2-3; TRBD2 agrees at 7 bases. Germline CDR1 KGHDR, CDR2 SFDVKD. The V gene end was trimmed by 1 base and the J gene end by 3 bases; junction bases not matched to a gene: 3. The CDR3 consists of 15 residues. In DNA, the CDR3 is TGTGCCACCAGTGATTTTGGCGGGAGTACAGATACGCAGTATTTT. It encodes CATSDFGGSTDTQYF.

The V call is TRBV30, the J call TRBJ1-6; possibly TRBD1 for D (5 bases). V lost 2 bases, J lost 7 bases, and 12 bases lay in between. The V gene's germline CDR1 is GTSNPN and CDR2 SVGIG (reference sequence). This CDR3 contains 14 residues. This CDR3 is CAWSQAGRNSPLHF. In DNA, the CDR3 is TGTGCCTGGAGTCAGGCAGGGAGGAATTCACCCCTCCACTTT.

This clone was detected only a few times. The chain joins TRBV4-2 to TRBJ2-3; 9 nucleotides line up with TRBD2. The CDR3 runs 17 residues. With 3 bases clipped from V and 0 bases from J, the junction kept 7 bases outside the gene matches. Germline values: CDR1 LGHNA, CDR2 YNFKEQ. The CDR3 DNA reads as TGTGCCAGCAGCCAGGTCCCTAGCGGGACAAGCACAGATACGCAGTATTTT. This codes for CASSQVPSGTSTDTQYF.

The chain is built from TRBV7-9 and TRBJ1-1; 9 nucleotides agree with TRBD1. In germline, CDR1 is SEHNR, CDR2 FQNEAQ (reference sequence). V was clipped by 1 base and J by 11 bases; unmatched bases: 17. CDR3 length: 17 amino acids. CDR3 nucleotide sequence: TGTGCCAGCAGCTTAGGGCCCCCGCAACAGGGGGCCCTCAGGGCTTTCTTT. The encoded protein is CASSLGPPQQGALRAFF.

This clone has just one count. The same CDR3 is also encoded by other DNA sequences in this sample. This chain joins TRBV7-9 and TRBJ1-5; the D is unclear. CDR3 size: 12 residues. Between the trimmed V and J ends, which lost 2 bases and 4 bases, there was a span of 3 bases. Germline V gene data show CDR1 as SEHNR and CDR2 as FQNEAQ (reference sequence). In DNA, the CDR3 is TGTGCCAGCAGCTTACCGAATCAGCCCCAGCATTTT. This gives the protein CASSLPNQPQHF.

DNA of the CDR3: TGTGCCTGGAGTGGAACAGGGGACCGAGGGACAGATACGCAGTATTTT. It encodes CAWSGTGDRGTDTQYF. The V call is TRBV30, the J call TRBJ2-3; 7 bases are a match to TRBD1. V lost 1 base to trimming and J lost 3 bases; unmatched junction nucleotides: 10. CDR1 GTSNPN and CDR2 SVGIG come from the germline V gene (reference sequence). The CDR3 is 16 amino acids.

The chain is built from TRBV4-3 and TRBJ2-3; D tentatively fits TRBD1 or TRBD2 (5 bases each). This CDR3 comprises 15 residues. Trimming left V 3 bases short and J 1 base short, with 11 bases between. The germline V gene encodes CDR1 LGHNA and CDR2 YSLEER. The CDR3 sequence is CASSHERGRTDTQYF. CDR3 nucleotide sequence: TGCGCCAGCAGCCACGAAAGGGGACGCACAGATACGCAGTATTTT.

The rearrangement uses TRBV5-1 and TRBJ1-6; D ambiguous. The V and J ends lost 0 bases and 9 bases respectively, with 16 bases between them. CDR1 and CDR2 (germline): SGHRS, YFSETQ. CDR3 size: 16 residues. CDR3 DNA sequence: TGCGCCAGCAGCTTGGGGGTAGTGGGCTCTGGTTCACCCCTCCACTTT. It yields the protein CASSLGVVGSGSPLHF.

The chain links TRBV5-1 to TRBJ2-5; D might be TRBD2 (7 bases). The germline gives CDR1 SGHRS, CDR2 YFSETQ. This CDR3 comprises 15 residues. The germline V and J ends were trimmed by 4 bases and 4 bases, with 17 bases remaining between them. The CDR3 DNA reads as TGCGCCAGCAGCCCCGGCGCGGGGGCGGGAGAGACCCAGTACTTC. Translation: CASSPGAGAGETQYF.

A note on this clone: Within the sample, other DNA sequences also encode this same CDR3. This chain uses TRBV4-3 with TRBJ1-6; D is ambiguous. CDR1 and CDR2 from the germline V gene are LGHNA and YSLEER. This CDR3 has 14 residues. V shed 1 base and J shed 5 bases, with 6 bases lying between them. The CDR3 DNA follows: TGCGCCAGCAGCCAAGGGAGGAATAATTCACCCCTCCACTTT. It yields the protein CASSQGRNNSPLHF.

The chain recombines TRBV27 with TRBJ2-3, with a possible D match to TRBD2 (6 bases). Trimming shortened V by 3 bases and J by 14 bases, and 18 bases separated the two germline ends. This CDR3 is built from 13 residues. Germline V CDR1 and CDR2: MNHEY, SMNVEV (reference sequence). The CDR3 DNA reads as TGTGCCAGCAGTTTTAGCGGTGAGACAACGTGGTATTTT. Its translation: CASSFSGETTWYF.

This chain links TRBV28 with TRBJ2-1; 7 bases fit TRBD2. V lost 6 bases and J lost 5; bases outside the gene matches: 10. The CDR3 is 15 amino acids. Germline V gene lookup returns CDR1 MDHEN and CDR2 SYDVKM. The CDR3 is CASSLLGEGHNEQFF. CDR3 DNA sequence: TGTGCCAGCAGCTTGTTGGGGGAGGGCCACAATGAGCAGTTCTTC.

CDR3 region: CASSILGEGQPQHF. The CDR3 DNA reads TGTGCCAGTAGTATACTGGGAGAGGGACAGCCCCAGCATTTT. The chain recombines TRBV19 with TRBJ1-5; no definite D call. This CDR3 comprises 14 residues. Germline V CDR1 and CDR2: LNHDA, SQIVND (reference sequence). Between the trimmed V and J ends, which lost 2 bases and 7 bases, there was a span of 12 bases.

The chain employs TRBV28 and TRBJ2-3; D remains ambiguous. The V gene's germline CDR1 is MDHEN and CDR2 SYDVKM. The V and J ends lost 7 bases and 7 bases respectively, with 21 bases between them. The CDR3 loop spans 15 amino acids. The CDR3 nucleotides are TGTGCCAGCACCAAACCCTTAGGTTTAGGAAATACGCAGTATTTT. It is translated as CASTKPLGLGNTQYF.

This clone was recorded only once. The chain is built from TRBV5-1 and TRBJ1-5, with TRBD1 as a possible D gene (6 bases). The CDR3 consists of 15 residues. The V end was cut by 4 bases, the J end by 0 bases, with 11 bases between. In germline, CDR1 is SGHRS, CDR2 YFSETQ. CDR3 sequence (DNA): TGCGCCAGCAGCCAGCAGGGGAATAGCAATCAGCCCCAGCATTTT. Translation: CASSQQGNSNQPQHF.

The chain is built from TRBV19 and TRBJ2-7; D is perhaps TRBD1 (6 bases). V lost 6 bases to trimming and J lost 2 bases, with 17 bases between them. The germline V gene has CDR1 LNHDA and CDR2 SQIVND (reference sequence). The CDR3 is 15 amino acids. The CDR3 reads CASSSSVGATYEQYF. The CDR3 DNA reads as TGTGCCAGTAGCTCCTCGGTGGGGGCTACCTACGAGCAGTACTTC.